This is a list of T cell receptor beta chains from one sample in a study of blood T cell repertoires in COVID-19. The table came from immunoSEQ multiplex PCR; TCRdb's copy has only in-frame clones and leaves some out. This table holds about 270,000 clones, 87% found once. The sequenced material came from peripheral blood. These receptors all stem from a woman aged 50 to 60 with acute or convalescent COVID-19. CDR3s include the opening cysteine and the closing phenylalanine or tryptophan. The D gene is left open where the match is weak. Clone size appears in some rows only: once, few, many, or a class for an expanded clone.

clone_size | d_call | j_call | v_call | cdr3_aa | cdr3_nt
. | . | TRBJ2-1 | TRBV11-2 | CASSLSSVGEQFF | TGTGCCAGCAGCTTAAGTAGCGTGGGTGAGCAGTTCTTC
. | . | TRBJ2-3 | TRBV12-5 | CASAPNWAGTDTQYF | TGTGCTAGTGCTCCAAATTGGGCAGGCACAGATACGCAGTATTTT
. | . | TRBJ2-7 | TRBV27 | CASRKLGSSYEQYF | TGTGCCAGCAGGAAGCTGGGGAGCTCCTACGAGCAGTACTTC
. | TRBD2 | TRBJ2-2 | TRBV7-6 | CASSPRAGANTGELFF | TGTGCCAGCAGCCCCCGAGCGGGAGCGAACACCGGGGAGCTGTTTTTT
. | . | TRBJ2-1 | TRBV15 | CATSRVSGATYNEQFF | TGTGCCACCAGCAGAGTATCGGGAGCCACGTACAATGAGCAGTTCTTC
. | TRBD1 | TRBJ1-2 | TRBV28 | CASSLDRVGYGYTF | TGTGCCAGCAGCCTTGACAGGGTGGGCTATGGCTACACCTTC
. | TRBD2 | TRBJ2-7 | TRBV2 | CASTSRGGPYEQYF | TGTGCCAGCACCAGCCGGGGGGGGCCCTACGAGCAGTACTTC
. | TRBD1 | TRBJ1-2 | TRBV6-5 | CASSSHRGLRYGYTF | TGTGCCAGCAGTTCCCACAGGGGGCTTCGCTATGGCTACACCTTC
. | . | TRBJ1-4 | TRBV6-5 | CASRGPFSEGEKLFF | TGTGCCAGCAGAGGGCCCTTCTCGGAGGGTGAAAAACTGTTTTTT
. | . | TRBJ1-1 | TRBV15 | CATSREAEAFF | TGTGCCACCAGCAGGGAGGCGGAAGCTTTCTTT
. | . | TRBJ1-4 | TRBV28 | CASSLPTGTNEKLFF | TGTGCCAGCAGTTTACCGACGGGTACTAATGAAAAACTGTTTTTT
. | TRBD2 | TRBJ2-7 | TRBV7-9 | CASSTQRENSYEQYF | TGTGCCAGCAGCACTCAGCGGGAGAACTCCTACGAGCAGTACTTC
. | . | TRBJ1-2 | TRBV28 | CASSTTRVGGYTF | TGTGCCAGCAGTACGACCAGGGTTGGGGGCTACACCTTC
. | . | TRBJ1-3 | TRBV18 | CASSPRTTGNTIYF | TGTGCCAGCTCACCAAGGACTACTGGAAACACCATATATTTT
. | . | TRBJ1-1 | TRBV6-4 | CASSPQGDTEAFF | TGTGCCAGCAGTCCACAGGGAGATACTGAAGCTTTCTTT
. | TRBD2 | TRBJ2-7 | TRBV10-1 | CASLHVTRIKSPPGGRDSYEQYF | TGCGCCAGCCTACACGTAACACGAATTAAATCACCCCCCGGCGGGAGAGACAGTTACGAGCAGTACTTC
. | TRBD1 | TRBJ1-1 | TRBV28 | CASSLNRGLNTEAFF | TGTGCCAGCAGTCTAAACAGGGGGTTGAACACTGAAGCTTTCTTT
. | . | TRBJ2-5 | TRBV27 | CASSFNAGPWETQYF | TGTGCCAGCAGTTTTAACGCGGGCCCGTGGGAGACCCAGTACTTC
. | TRBD1 | TRBJ1-1 | TRBV5-1 | CASSLGQGSRGGEAFF | TGCGCCAGCAGCCTAGGACAGGGCTCCCGTGGAGGTGAAGCTTTCTTT
. | TRBD1 | TRBJ1-5 | TRBV4-2 | CASSQGDRDNQPQHF | TGTGCCAGCAGCCAAGGCGACAGGGACAATCAGCCCCAGCATTTT
. | TRBD1 | TRBJ2-7 | TRBV6-5 | CASSYTTGSYEQYF | TGTGCCAGCAGTTACACGACAGGGTCCTACGAGCAGTACTTC
few | . | TRBJ2-7 | TRBV5-4 | CASSLVGTSYEQYF | TGTGCCAGCAGCTTGGTTGGGACATCCTACGAGCAGTACTTC
. | TRBD2 | TRBJ2-1 | TRBV24-1 | CATSEIAGEYNEQFF | TGTGCCACCAGTGAGATAGCGGGAGAATACAATGAGCAGTTCTTC
. | . | TRBJ2-7 | TRBV10-3 | CAIRNIAAAYEQYF | TGTGCCATCAGGAATATAGCGGCAGCCTACGAGCAGTACTTC
. | TRBD1 | TRBJ1-4 | TRBV2 | CASRDRGTNEKLFF | TGTGCCAGCCGGGACAGGGGCACTAATGAAAAACTGTTTTTT
. | . | TRBJ2-1 | TRBV10-3 | CAISVGGPGEQFF | TGTGCCATCAGTGTTGGAGGGCCGGGTGAGCAGTTCTTC
. | . | TRBJ1-4 | TRBV18 | CASSPRGPGEKLFF | TGTGCCAGCTCACCACGAGGGCCGGGTGAAAAACTGTTTTTT
. | . | TRBJ2-1 | TRBV21-1 | CASSKGRQGVVF | TGTGCCAGCAGCAAAGGGAGGCAGGGGGTGGTCTTC
. | . | TRBJ1-5 | TRBV18 | CASSPEQRNQPQHF | TGTGCCAGCTCACCGGAGCAGCGAAATCAGCCCCAGCATTTT
. | . | TRBJ2-3 | TRBV11-3 | CASSLASVTDTQYF | TGTGCCAGCAGCTTAGCTTCCGTCACAGATACGCAGTATTTT
. | TRBD1 | TRBJ1-1 | TRBV25-1 | CASTSTGPAEAFF | TGTGCCAGCACCTCGACAGGGCCTGCGGAAGCTTTCTTT
. | . | TRBJ2-1 | TRBV7-3 | CASSLSINEQFF | TGTGCCAGCAGCTTATCCATTAATGAGCAGTTCTTC
few | . | TRBJ1-5 | TRBV4-1 | CASSQQGLRNQPQHF | TGCGCCAGCAGCCAGCAGGGGTTACGCAATCAGCCCCAGCATTTT
few | TRBD1 | TRBJ1-3 | TRBV4-2 | CASSLGQGAGNTIYF | TGTGCCAGCAGCCTTGGACAGGGGGCTGGAAACACCATATATTTT
. | TRBD2 | TRBJ2-6 | TRBV5-6 | CASTYAGAGANVLTF | TGTGCCAGCACATACGCGGGGGCTGGGGCCAACGTCCTGACTTTC
. | TRBD1 | TRBJ2-1 | TRBV24-1 | CATSDQGAPSYNEQFF | TGTGCCACCAGTGATCAGGGGGCGCCGTCCTACAATGAGCAGTTCTTC
. | . | TRBJ2-1 | TRBV7-7 | CASSTGTWNEQFF | TGTGCCAGCTCCACCGGGACTTGGAATGAGCAGTTCTTC
. | TRBD2 | TRBJ2-7 | TRBV10-1 | CAGGKRGSYEQYF | TGCGCCGGTGGGAAGCGGGGCTCCTACGAGCAGTACTTC
. | TRBD1 | TRBJ1-3 | TRBV30 | CAWKTPGQGRAGTGNTIYF | TGTGCCTGGAAAACCCCGGGACAGGGGAGAGCCGGGACTGGAAACACCATATATTTT
. | TRBD1 | TRBJ2-1 | TRBV14 | CASSQAPRTGGNYNEQFF | TGTGCCAGCAGCCAAGCTCCCCGGACAGGGGGGAATTACAATGAGCAGTTCTTC
. | . | TRBJ2-1 | TRBV10-3 | CAISAGMAYNEQFF | TGTGCCATCAGTGCGGGAATGGCCTACAATGAGCAGTTCTTC
. | . | TRBJ1-1 | TRBV6-5 | CASSPRGMNTEAFF | TGTGCCAGCAGCCCCCGCGGCATGAACACTGAAGCTTTCTTT
. | . | TRBJ2-4 | TRBV7-2 | CASSPSETIAKNIQYF | TGTGCCAGCAGCCCGTCTGAGACAATAGCCAAAAACATTCAGTACTTC
. | TRBD1 | TRBJ2-5 | TRBV6-5 | CASRTGWETQYF | TGTGCCAGCAGGACAGGGTGGGAGACCCAGTACTTC
. | TRBD1 | TRBJ1-5 | TRBV18 | CASSPDRYQPQHF | TGTGCCAGCTCACCGGACAGGTATCAGCCCCAGCATTTT